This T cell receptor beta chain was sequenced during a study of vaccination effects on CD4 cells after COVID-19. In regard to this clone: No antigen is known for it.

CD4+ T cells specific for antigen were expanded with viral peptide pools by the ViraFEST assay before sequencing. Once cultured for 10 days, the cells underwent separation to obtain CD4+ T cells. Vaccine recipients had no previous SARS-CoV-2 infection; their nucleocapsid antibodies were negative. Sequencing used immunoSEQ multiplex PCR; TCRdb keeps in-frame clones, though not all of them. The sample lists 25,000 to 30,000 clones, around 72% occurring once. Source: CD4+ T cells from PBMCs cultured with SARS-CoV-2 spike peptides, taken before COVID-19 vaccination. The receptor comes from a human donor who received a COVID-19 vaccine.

DNA for the CDR3: TGTGCCAGCAGCGCGCTGGGTCGAATGGGGGCCAACGTCCTGACTTTC. This codes for CASSALGRMGANVLTF. The chain has TRBV7-9 and TRBJ2-6; D remains ambiguous. CDR3 size: 16 residues. The germline V and J ends were trimmed by 5 bases and 4 bases, with 15 bases remaining between them. Looked up from germline, CDR1 is SEHNR and CDR2 is FQNEAQ (reference sequence). Full variable domain (outside the CDR3, taken from reference TRBV7-9 and TRBJ2-6): DTGVSQNPRHKITKRGQNVTFRCDPISEHNRLYWYRQTLGQGPEFLTYFQNEAQLEKSRLLSDRFSAERPKGSFSTLEIQRTEQGDSAMYLCASSALGRMGANVLTFGAGSRLTVL.